The text below deals with one T cell receptor beta chain. The antigen remains undetermined. The data belong to a study of long-term antiretroviral therapy in people with HIV. Every one of the participants with HIV received treatment in the United States. The germline V gene has CDR1 MDHEN and CDR2 SYDVKM. The CDR3 is made up of 15 amino acids. Trimming shortened V by 2 bases and J by 6 bases, and 17 bases separated the two germline ends. General study points: Whichever time point was examined, clones expanded before ART dominated the repertoire. Collection of the blood, which took place between the mid-2000s and the late 2010s, possibly occurred under older ART regimens. The study found that diversity rose after ART but stayed below transplant donor controls.

The run of the v3.0 immunoSEQ assay was at survey level. The data were produced by immunoSEQ multiplex PCR, yet TCRdb's version contains in-frame clones alone and is incomplete. The sample consists of around 13,000 clones, 75% to 85% of them appearing once. The rearrangement uses TRBV28 and TRBJ2-7; tentative D call: TRBD1 (7 bases). The input for sequencing was unsorted PBMCs, taken 3.2 years before starting antiretroviral therapy. The clonotype originates from a man aged 40-49 years with HIV. CDR3 nucleotides: TGTGCCAGCAGTTTAGGGGGGACAGCTTTGCGCGAGCAGTACTTC. Its translation is CASSLGGTALREQYF.